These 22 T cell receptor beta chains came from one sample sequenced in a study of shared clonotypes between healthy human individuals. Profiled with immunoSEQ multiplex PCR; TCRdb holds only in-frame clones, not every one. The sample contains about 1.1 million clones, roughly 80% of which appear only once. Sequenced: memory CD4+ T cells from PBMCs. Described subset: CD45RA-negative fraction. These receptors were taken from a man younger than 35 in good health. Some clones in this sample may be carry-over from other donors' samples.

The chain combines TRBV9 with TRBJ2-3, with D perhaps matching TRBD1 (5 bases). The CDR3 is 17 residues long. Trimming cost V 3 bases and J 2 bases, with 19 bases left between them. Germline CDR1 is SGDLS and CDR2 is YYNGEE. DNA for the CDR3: TGTGCCAGCAGCGGGACCCAGAATGTCAGGGTCACAGATACGCAGTATTTT. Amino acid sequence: CASSGTQNVRVTDTQYF.

CDR3 protein: CASSYRDRGTIYF. CDR3 DNA: TGTGCCAGCAGTTACCGCGACAGAGGCACCATATATTTT. This sequence joins TRBV6-5 and TRBJ1-3; D possibly corresponds to TRBD1 (5 bases). The germline V gene has CDR1 MNHEY and CDR2 SVGAGI. The length of the CDR3 is 13 residues. V was trimmed by 2 bases and J by 9 bases, leaving 11 bases between them.

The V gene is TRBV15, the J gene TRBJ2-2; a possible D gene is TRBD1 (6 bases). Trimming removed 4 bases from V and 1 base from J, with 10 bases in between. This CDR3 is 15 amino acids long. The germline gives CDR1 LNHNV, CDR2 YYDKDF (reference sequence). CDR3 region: CATSTHRENTGELFF. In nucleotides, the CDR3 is TGTGCCACCAGCACCCACAGGGAGAACACCGGGGAGCTGTTTTTT.

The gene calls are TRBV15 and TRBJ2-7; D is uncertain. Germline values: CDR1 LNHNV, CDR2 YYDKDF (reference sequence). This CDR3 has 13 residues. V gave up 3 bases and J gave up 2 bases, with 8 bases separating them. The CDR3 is CATSSQVAYEQYF. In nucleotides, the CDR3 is TGTGCCACCAGCAGTCAGGTAGCCTACGAGCAGTACTTC.

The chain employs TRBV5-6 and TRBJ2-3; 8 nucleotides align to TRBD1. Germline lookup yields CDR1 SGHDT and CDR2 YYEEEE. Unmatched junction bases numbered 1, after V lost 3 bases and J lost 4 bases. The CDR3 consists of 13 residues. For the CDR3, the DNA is TGTGCCAGCAGCTGGACAGGGTCAGATACGCAGTATTTT. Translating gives CASSWTGSDTQYF. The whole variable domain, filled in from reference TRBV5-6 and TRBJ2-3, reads DAGVTQSPTHLIKTRGQQVTLRCSPKSGHDTVSWYQQALGQGPQFIFQYYEEEERQRGNFPDRFSGHQFPNYSSELNVNALLLGDSALYLCASSWTGSDTQYFGPGTRLTVL.

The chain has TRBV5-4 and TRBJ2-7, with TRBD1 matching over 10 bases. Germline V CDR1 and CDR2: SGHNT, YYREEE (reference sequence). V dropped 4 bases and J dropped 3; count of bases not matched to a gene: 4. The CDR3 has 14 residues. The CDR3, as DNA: TGTGCCAGCAGCCAGGGACAGGGGCTCTACGAGCAGTACTTC. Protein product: CASSQGQGLYEQYF.

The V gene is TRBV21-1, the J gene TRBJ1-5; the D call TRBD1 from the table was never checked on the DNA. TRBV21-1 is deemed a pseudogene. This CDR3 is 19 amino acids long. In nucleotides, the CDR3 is TGTGCCAGCAGCATGTGGGACAGGGCGCCCGTTGAGTGCAATCAGCCCCAGCATTTT. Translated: CASSMWDRAPVECNQPQHF.

The CDR3, as DNA: TGCAGCGTTGAGAGGACTAGCGGCACAGATACGCAGTATTTT. Translating gives CSVERTSGTDTQYF. The chain employs TRBV29-1 and TRBJ2-3; TRBD2 agrees at 9 bases. Germline trimming cut 3 bases from V and 1 base from J; bases unmatched to any gene: 2. CDR1 SQVTM and CDR2 ANQGSEA come from the germline V gene. The CDR3 length is 14 residues.

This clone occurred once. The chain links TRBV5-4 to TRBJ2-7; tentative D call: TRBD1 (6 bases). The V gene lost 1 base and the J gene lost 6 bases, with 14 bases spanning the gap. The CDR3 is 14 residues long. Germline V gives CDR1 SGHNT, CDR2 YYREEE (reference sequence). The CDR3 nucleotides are TGTGCCAGCAGCTTGCAGCCAGGGGAGCGCGAGCAGTACTTC. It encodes CASSLQPGEREQYF.

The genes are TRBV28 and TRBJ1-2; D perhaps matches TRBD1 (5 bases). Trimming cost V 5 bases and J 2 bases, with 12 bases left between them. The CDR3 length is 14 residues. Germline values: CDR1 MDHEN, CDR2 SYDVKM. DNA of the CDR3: TGTGCCAGCAGTGATACACGGGGGAACTATGGCTACACCTTC. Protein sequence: CASSDTRGNYGYTF.

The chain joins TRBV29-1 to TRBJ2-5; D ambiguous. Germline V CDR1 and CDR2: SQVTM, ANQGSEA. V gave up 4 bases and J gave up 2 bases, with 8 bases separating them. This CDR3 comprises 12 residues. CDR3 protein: CSVASQQETQYF. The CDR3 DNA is TGCAGCGTTGCAAGTCAACAAGAGACCCAGTACTTC.

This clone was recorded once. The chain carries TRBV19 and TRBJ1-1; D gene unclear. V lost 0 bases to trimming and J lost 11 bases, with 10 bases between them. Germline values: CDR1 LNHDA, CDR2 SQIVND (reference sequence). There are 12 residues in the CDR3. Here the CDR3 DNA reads TGTGCCAGTAGTATAGAAGGCGGGTCGGCTTTCTTT. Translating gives CASSIEGGSAFF.

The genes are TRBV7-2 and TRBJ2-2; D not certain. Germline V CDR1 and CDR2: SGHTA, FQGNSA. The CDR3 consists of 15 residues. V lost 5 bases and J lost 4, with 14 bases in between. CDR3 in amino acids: CASSPAPGPTGELFF. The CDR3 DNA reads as TGTGCCAGCAGCCCCGCCCCAGGCCCCACCGGGGAGCTGTTTTTT.

Here the CDR3 DNA reads TGTGCCAGCAGCCCTACGGGCTACACAGATACGCAGTATTTT. It yields the protein CASSPTGYTDTQYF. The rearrangement joins TRBV5-5 to TRBJ2-3, with no clear D. CDR3 length: 14 amino acids. V was clipped by 4 bases and J by 2 bases, with 11 bases between them. Germline values: CDR1 SGHKS, CDR2 YYEKEE (reference sequence).

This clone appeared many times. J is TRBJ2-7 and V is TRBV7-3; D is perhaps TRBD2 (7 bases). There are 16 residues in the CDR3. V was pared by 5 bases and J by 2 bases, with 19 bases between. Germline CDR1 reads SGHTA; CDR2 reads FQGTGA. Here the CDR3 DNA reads TGTGCCAGCAGCCCCAAGGGGGGGACTACTACCTACGAGCAGTACTTC. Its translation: CASSPKGGTTTYEQYF.

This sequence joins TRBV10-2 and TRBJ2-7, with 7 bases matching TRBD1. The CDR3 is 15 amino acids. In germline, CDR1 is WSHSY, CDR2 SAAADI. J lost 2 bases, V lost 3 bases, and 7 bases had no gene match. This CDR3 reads CASSDIEGATYEQYF. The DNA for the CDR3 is TGCGCCAGCAGTGACATTGAGGGGGCCACCTACGAGCAGTACTTC.

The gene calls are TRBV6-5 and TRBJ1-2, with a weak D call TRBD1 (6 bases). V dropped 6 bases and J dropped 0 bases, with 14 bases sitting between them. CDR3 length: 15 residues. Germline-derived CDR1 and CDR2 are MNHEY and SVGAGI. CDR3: CASRHRRGANYGYTF. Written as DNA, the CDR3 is TGTGCCAGCAGACACCGGAGGGGGGCTAACTATGGCTACACCTTC.

The CDR3 sequence: CASRSGLGGPWETQYF. The CDR3 DNA follows: TGTGCCAGCAGGTCCGGCCTGGGAGGGCCTTGGGAGACCCAGTACTTC. The chain is built from TRBV28 and TRBJ2-5; TRBD2 aligns across 7 bases. The CDR3 extends over 16 amino acids. CDR1 and CDR2 from the germline V gene are MDHEN and SYDVKM. With V trimmed by 6 bases and J by 5 bases, 15 bases remained unmatched. The entire variable domain, with the rest obtained from reference TRBV28 and TRBJ2-5, is as follows: DVKVTQSSRYLVKRTGEKVFLECVQDMDHENMFWYRQDPGLGLRLIYFSYDVKMKEKGDIPEGYSVSREKKERFSLILESASTNQTSMYLCASRSGLGGPWETQYFGPGTRLLVL.

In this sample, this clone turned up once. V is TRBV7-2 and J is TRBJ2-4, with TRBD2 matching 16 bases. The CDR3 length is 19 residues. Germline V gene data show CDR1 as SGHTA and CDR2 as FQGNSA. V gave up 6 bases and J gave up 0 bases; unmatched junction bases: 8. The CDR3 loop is CASSTPGTSGREAKNIQYF. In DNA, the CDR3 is TGTGCCAGCAGTACCCCCGGGACTAGCGGGAGGGAAGCCAAAAACATTCAGTACTTC. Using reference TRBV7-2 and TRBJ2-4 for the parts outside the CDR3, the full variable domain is GAGVSQSPSNKVTEKGKDVELRCDPISGHTALYWYRQSLGQGLEFLIYFQGNSAPDKSGLPSDRFSAERTGGSVSTLTIQRTQQEDSAVYLCASSTPGTSGREAKNIQYFGAGTRLSVL.

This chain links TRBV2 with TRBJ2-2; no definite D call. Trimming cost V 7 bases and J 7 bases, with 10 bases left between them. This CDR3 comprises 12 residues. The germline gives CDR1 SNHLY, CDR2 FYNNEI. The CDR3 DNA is TGTGCCAGCATGCGTAGTATCGGGGAGCTGTTTTTT. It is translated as CASMRSIGELFF.

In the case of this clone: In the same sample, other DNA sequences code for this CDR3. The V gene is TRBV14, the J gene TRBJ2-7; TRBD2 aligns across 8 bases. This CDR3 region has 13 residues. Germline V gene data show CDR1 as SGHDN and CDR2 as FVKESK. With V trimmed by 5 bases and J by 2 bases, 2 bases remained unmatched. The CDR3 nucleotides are TGTGCCAGCAGCAAGGGACTAGCCTACGAGCAGTACTTC. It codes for CASSKGLAYEQYF.

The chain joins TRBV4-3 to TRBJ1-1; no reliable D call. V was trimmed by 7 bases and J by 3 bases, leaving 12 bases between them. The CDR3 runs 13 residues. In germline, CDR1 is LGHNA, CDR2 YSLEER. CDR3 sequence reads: CASTFSAHTEAFF. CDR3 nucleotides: TGCGCCAGCACCTTCTCTGCGCACACTGAAGCTTTCTTT.